Below, 6 T cell receptor beta chains from the same sample are listed, as sequenced in a study of blood T cell repertoires in COVID-19. Libraries were prepared by immunoSEQ multiplex PCR; TCRdb keeps only in-frame clonotypes and omits some of them. The sample records about 530,000 clones, 85% to 90% being singletons. The sample taken for sequencing was peripheral blood. The receptors were sampled from a woman in her fifties or sixties with COVID-19, enrolled during active disease.

The chain couples TRBV6-5 to TRBJ2-7; 8 bases are shared with TRBD2. Germline trimming cut 8 bases from V and 3 bases from J; bases unmatched to any gene: 9. Germline V gene lookup returns CDR1 MNHEY and CDR2 SVGAGI. CDR3 length: 14 residues. CDR3 in amino acids: CASGGTGGDYEQYF. In nucleotides, the CDR3 is TGTGCCAGCGGGGGGACGGGAGGGGACTACGAGCAGTACTTC.

This clone was detected only a few times. CDR3 protein: CSVEETSGGADTQYF. Here the CDR3 DNA reads TGCAGCGTTGAAGAGACTAGCGGGGGGGCAGATACGCAGTATTTT. The chain uses TRBV29-1 and TRBJ2-3; the match to TRBD2 covers 14 bases. The ends lost 0 bases at V and 4 bases at J; junction bases unmatched: 0. There are 15 residues in the CDR3. Germline V lookup: CDR1 SQVTM, CDR2 ANQGSEA.

V and J are TRBV28 and TRBJ2-7, with TRBD1 matching over 7 bases. This CDR3 is 16 amino acids long. Trimming at V came to 3 bases and at J to 2 bases, leaving 10 bases not matched to a gene. Germline V lookup: CDR1 MDHEN, CDR2 SYDVKM. CDR3 DNA sequence: TGTGCCAGCAGTTTCTTATGGGACAGCCTTCCCTACGAGCAGTACTTC. It specifies CASSFLWDSLPYEQYF. Filled out from reference TRBV28 and TRBJ2-7, the complete variable domain reads DVKVTQSSRYLVKRTGEKVFLECVQDMDHENMFWYRQDPGLGLRLIYFSYDVKMKEKGDIPEGYSVSREKKERFSLILESASTNQTSMYLCASSFLWDSLPYEQYFGPGTRLTVT.

This chain uses TRBV5-1 with TRBJ2-7; the D is unclear. Per germline, CDR1 SGHRS and CDR2 YFSETQ. With 2 bases removed from V and 1 base from J, the gap between germline ends came to 7 bases. The CDR3 has 13 residues. The CDR3 DNA reads TGCGCCAGCAGCTTTTCTGCGTCCTACGAGCAGTACTTC. Translated, it gives CASSFSASYEQYF.

The chain recombines TRBV5-4 with TRBJ2-3; TRBD1 might be the D (6 bases). Germline V gene data show CDR1 as SGHNT and CDR2 as YYREEE (reference sequence). CDR3 size: 16 residues. Trimming left V 4 bases short and J 6 bases short, with 21 bases between. CDR3 loop: CASSSPGTTREDTQYF. The CDR3 coding sequence is TGTGCCAGCAGCAGCCCCGGGACAACCAGGGAGGATACGCAGTATTTT.

As DNA, the CDR3 is TGTGCCACCAGCAGAGGGCGGGACAGTTACGAGCAGTACTTC. Translation: CATSRGRDSYEQYF. The V gene is TRBV15, the J gene TRBJ2-7; tentative D call: TRBD1 (7 bases). The CDR3 totals 14 residues. CDR1 is LNHNV and CDR2 is YYDKDF in the germline V gene (reference sequence). V was shortened by 1 base and J by 4 bases, with 11 bases between the two germline ends.